These T cell receptor beta chains were read from a single sample in a study of neurological immune-mediated disorders. Using its own MiXCR run on the 5' RACE reads, TCRdb lists one record per CDR3 protein. The sample includes fewer than 80,000 distinct CDR3 sequences, 4% to 6% of them seen just once. The material sequenced was PBMCs. Receptor source: a woman aged 45-65 years with multiple sclerosis. Both conserved end residues are part of each CDR3. A D gene is named only where the DNA matches it firmly. The size of a clone is reported for some rows only, either as once, few or many, or as a class for expanded clones.

>TRBJ1-5|many|15|-|TRBV7-2
TGTGCCAGCAGCTTAAGTGAGCTCTCTTATCAGCCCCAGCATTTT
CASSLSELSYQPQHF
>TRBJ2-3|few|12|-|TRBV29-1
TGCAGCTTCCGGACAGGCACAGATACGCAGTATTTT
CSFRTGTDTQYF
>TRBJ1-1|many|13|-|TRBV4-3
TGCGCCAGCAGCCAAGATCTAACGGTAGAAGCTTTCTTT
CASSQDLTVEAFF
>TRBJ2-2|many|14|-|TRBV6-1
TGTGCCAGCATGAGCAGGGGGGAAGCCGGGGAGCTGTTTTTT
CASMSRGEAGELFF
>TRBJ1-4|many|13|-|TRBV5-1
TGCGCCAGCAGCTTGTCGGCGGGAGAAAAACTGTTTTTT
CASSLSAGEKLFF
>TRBJ2-1|few|12|TRBD1|TRBV19
TGTGCCAGTAGTAAGACAGGGTATGAGCAGTTCTTC
CASSKTGYEQFF
>TRBJ2-3|many|15|-|TRBV4-3
TGCGCCAGCAGCCAAGAGGGGTTGACCACAGATACGCAGTATTTT
CASSQEGLTTDTQYF
>TRBJ1-2|many|13|-|TRBV29-1
TGCAGCGTTGAAGGGGGAGCCCGGGATGGCTACACCTTC
CSVEGGARDGYTF
>TRBJ1-5|few|15|TRBD1|TRBV4-1
TGCGCCAGCAGCCAAGAGGGCAGGGGGATACAGCCCCAGCATTTT
CASSQEGRGIQPQHF
>TRBJ1-1|many|13|TRBD1|TRBV5-1
TGCGCCAGCAGCTTCAGGACAGGCCCTGAAGCTTTCTTT
CASSFRTGPEAFF
>TRBJ2-3|many|15|TRBD2|TRBV3-1
TGTGCCAGCAGCCAAGGACTAGCGGGCACAGATACGCAGTATTTT
CASSQGLAGTDTQYF
>TRBJ1-3|many|16|-|TRBV5-1
TGCGCCAGCAGCTTGGACGGACCTCCCTCTGGAAACACCATATATTTT
CASSLDGPPSGNTIYF
>TRBJ1-1|many|11|-|TRBV6-6
TGTGCCAGCAGTTACTCAGGGGAAGCTTTCTTT
CASSYSGEAFF
>TRBJ1-2|-|16|-|TRBV5-6
TGTGCCAGCAGCGTAGCGGGACCGCAAAAGAACTATGGCTACACCTTC
CASSVAGPQKNYGYTF
>TRBJ2-4|many|14|TRBD2|TRBV12-3/TRBV12-4
TGTGCCAGCAGTTTCAAAGCGGGGAAAAACATTCAGTACTTC
CASSFKAGKNIQYF
>TRBJ2-1|many|13|TRBD1|TRBV20-1
TGCAGTGCCCCGGGACAGGGAAAGAATGAGCAGTTCTTC
CSAPGQGKNEQFF